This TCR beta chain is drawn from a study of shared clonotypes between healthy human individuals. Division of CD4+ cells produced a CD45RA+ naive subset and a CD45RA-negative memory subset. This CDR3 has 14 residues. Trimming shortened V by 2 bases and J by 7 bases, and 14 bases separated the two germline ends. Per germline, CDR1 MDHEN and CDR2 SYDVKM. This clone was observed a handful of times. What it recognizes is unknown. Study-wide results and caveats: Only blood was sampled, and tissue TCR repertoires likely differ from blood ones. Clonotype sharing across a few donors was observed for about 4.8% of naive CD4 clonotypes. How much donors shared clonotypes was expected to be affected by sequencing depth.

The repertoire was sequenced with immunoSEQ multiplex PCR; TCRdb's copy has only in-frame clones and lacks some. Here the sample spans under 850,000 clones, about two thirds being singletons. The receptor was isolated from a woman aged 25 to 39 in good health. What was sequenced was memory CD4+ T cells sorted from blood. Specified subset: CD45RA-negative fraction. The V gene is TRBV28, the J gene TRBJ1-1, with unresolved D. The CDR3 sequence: CASSLGALGGEAFF. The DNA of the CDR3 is TGTGCCAGCAGTTTAGGTGCGCTAGGTGGTGAAGCTTTCTTT.